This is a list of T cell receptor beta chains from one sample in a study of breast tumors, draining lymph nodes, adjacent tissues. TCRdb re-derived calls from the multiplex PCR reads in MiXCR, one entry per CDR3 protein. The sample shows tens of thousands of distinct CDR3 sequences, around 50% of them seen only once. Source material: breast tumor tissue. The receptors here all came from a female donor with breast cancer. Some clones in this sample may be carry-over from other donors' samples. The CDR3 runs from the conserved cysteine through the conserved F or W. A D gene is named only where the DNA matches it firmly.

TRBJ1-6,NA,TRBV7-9,CASSSLRGVAGSPLHF
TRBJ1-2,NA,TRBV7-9,CASSPLQAGNYGYPF
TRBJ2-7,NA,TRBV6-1,CASSEGRGALYYEQYF
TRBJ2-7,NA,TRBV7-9,CASSLTTENEQYF
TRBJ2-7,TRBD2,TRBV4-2,CASSQGASGGASSYEQYF
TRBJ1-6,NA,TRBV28,CASSLSRGNSPLHF
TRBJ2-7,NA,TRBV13,CASSLPTPGRSYEQYF
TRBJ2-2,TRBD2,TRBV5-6,CASSPLGGGTGELFF
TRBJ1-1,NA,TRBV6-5,CASSSTVGRGSF
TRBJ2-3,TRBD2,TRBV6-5,CASSYHSGGTDTQYF
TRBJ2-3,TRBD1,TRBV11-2,CASSSGTGPSTDTQYF
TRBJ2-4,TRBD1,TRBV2,CASSKTGSQNIQYF
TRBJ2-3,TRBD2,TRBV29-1,CSVEDRGGDTQYF
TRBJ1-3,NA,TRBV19,CASESGRISGNTIYF
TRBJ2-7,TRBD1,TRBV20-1,CSVRTGHSYEQYF
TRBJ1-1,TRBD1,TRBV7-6,CASSEETGGEDTEAFF
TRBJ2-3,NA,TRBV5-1,CASSLQGKGNTDTQYF
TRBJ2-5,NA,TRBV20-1,CSARAWDFQETQYF
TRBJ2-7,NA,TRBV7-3,CASSPQSGPYEQYF
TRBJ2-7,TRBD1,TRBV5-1,CASSRGQGIHEQYF
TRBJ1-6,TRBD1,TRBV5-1,CASSLAGQGSSPLHF
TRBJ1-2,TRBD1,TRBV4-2,CASSQEVLGQGASYGYTF
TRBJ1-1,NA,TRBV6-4,CASRQERNTEAFF
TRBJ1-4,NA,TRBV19,CASSSRGHTNEKLFF